The clone carrying this T cell receptor (beta chain) was counted between two and nine times. As yet, its antigen is unknown. V was pared by 5 bases and J by 3 bases, with 11 bases between. CDR3 size: 14 residues. CDR1 is MNHEY and CDR2 is SMNVEV in the germline V gene (reference sequence). These data originate in a study of T cell repertoires in cytomegalovirus infection. The overall study: It can be stated that public TCR beta signatures indicated CMV infection as well as a matching HLA type.

MiXCR was run by TCRdb on the reads, yielding one entry per CDR3 protein. The table records about half a million distinct CDR3 sequences, 30% to 40% of them present only once. This TCR was sampled from a human donor in good health (CMV status not recorded). Some clones in this sample may be carry-over from other donors' samples. The sequencing used cultured PBMCs, collected from culture after CMV antigen stimulation. This sequence joins TRBV27 and TRBJ1-5; D unresolved. CDR3 nucleotide sequence: TGTGCCAGCAGTCCGTACGGGTACAATCAGCCCCAGCATTTT. It is translated as CASSPYGYNQPQHF.